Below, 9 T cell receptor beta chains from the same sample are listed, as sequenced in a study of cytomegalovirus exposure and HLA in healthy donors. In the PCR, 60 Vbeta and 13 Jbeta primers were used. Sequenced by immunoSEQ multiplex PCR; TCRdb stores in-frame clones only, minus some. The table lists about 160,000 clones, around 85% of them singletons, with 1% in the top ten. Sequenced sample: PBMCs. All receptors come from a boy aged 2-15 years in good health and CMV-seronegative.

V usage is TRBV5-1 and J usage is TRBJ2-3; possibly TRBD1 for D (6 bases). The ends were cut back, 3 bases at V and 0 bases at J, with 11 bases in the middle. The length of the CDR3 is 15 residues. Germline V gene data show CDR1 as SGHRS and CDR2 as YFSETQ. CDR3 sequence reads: CASSYRTASTDTQYF. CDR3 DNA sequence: TGCGCCAGCAGCTACCGGACAGCGAGCACAGATACGCAGTATTTT. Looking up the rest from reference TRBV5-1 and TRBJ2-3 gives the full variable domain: KAGVTQTPRYLIKTRGQQVTLSCSPISGHRSVSWYQQTPGQGLQFLFEYFSETQRNKGNFPGRFSGRQFSNSRSEMNVSTLELGDSALYLCASSYRTASTDTQYFGPGTRLTVL.

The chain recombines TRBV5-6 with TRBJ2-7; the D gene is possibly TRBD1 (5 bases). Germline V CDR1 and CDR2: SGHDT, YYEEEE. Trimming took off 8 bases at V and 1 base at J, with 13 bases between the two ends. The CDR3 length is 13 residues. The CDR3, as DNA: TGTGCCAGTTACAGGACCGGATCCTACGAGCAGTACTTC. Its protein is CASYRTGSYEQYF.

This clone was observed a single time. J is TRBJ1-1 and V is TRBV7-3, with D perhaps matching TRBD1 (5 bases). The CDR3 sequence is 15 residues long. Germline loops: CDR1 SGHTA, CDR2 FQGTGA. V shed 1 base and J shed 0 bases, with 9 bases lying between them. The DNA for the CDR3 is TGTGCCAGCAGCTTAAATCCAGGGATGAACACTGAAGCTTTCTTT. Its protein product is CASSLNPGMNTEAFF. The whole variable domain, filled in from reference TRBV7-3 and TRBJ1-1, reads GAGVSQTPSNKVTEKGKYVELRCDPISGHTALYWYRQSLGQGPEFLIYFQGTGAADDSGLPNDRFFAVRPEGSVSTLKIQRTERGDSAVYLCASSLNPGMNTEAFFGQGTRLTVV.

CDR3 bases: TGCGCCAGCAGCTCAGGACTGACCCAAGAGACCCAGTACTTC. Translating it yields CASSSGLTQETQYF. The chain couples TRBV5-1 to TRBJ2-5; weak D call: TRBD2 (5 bases). Germline lookup yields CDR1 SGHRS and CDR2 YFSETQ. The CDR3 covers 14 residues. Trimming cost V 3 bases and J 1 base, with 10 bases left between them.

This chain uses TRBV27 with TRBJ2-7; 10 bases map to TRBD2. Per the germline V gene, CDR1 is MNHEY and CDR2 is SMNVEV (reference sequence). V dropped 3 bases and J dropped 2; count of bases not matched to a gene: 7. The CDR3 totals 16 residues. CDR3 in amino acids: CASSLLAGVIPYEQYF. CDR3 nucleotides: TGTGCCAGCAGTTTGCTAGCGGGAGTGATTCCCTACGAGCAGTACTTC.

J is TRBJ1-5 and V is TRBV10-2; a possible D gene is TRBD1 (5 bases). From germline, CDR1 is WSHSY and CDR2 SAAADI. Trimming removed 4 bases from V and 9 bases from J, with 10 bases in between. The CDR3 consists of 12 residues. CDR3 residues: CASSGDSLPQHF. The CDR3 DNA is TGCGCCAGCAGTGGTGACAGTCTGCCCCAGCATTTT.

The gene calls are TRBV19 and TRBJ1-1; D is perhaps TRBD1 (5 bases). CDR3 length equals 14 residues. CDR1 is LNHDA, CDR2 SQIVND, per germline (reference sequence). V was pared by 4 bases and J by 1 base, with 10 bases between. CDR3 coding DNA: TGTGCCAGTAGTAGATACAGGACGAACACTGAAGCTTTCTTT. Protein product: CASSRYRTNTEAFF.

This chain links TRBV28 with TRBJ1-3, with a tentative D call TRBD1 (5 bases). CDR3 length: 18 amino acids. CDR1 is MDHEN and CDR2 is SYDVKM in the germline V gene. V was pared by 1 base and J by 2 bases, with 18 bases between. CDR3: CASSLYSGRGNAGNTIYF. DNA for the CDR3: TGTGCCAGCAGTTTATACTCGGGGCGGGGAAACGCTGGAAACACCATATATTTT.

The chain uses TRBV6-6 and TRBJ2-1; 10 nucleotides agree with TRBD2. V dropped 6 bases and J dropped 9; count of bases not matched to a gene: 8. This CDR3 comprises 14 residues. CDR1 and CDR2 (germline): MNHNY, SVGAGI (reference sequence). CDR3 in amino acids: CASRDSGGPGEQFF. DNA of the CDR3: TGTGCCAGCAGGGATAGCGGGGGGCCGGGTGAGCAGTTCTTC.